This TCR beta chain was identified in a study of blood T cell repertoires in COVID-19 (TCRdb year 2020). Looking at the study overall: Samples covering the acute and convalescent phases of COVID-19 were provided by collaborators in the United States, Italy and Spain. Samples were obtained from the ongoing ImmuneRACE study (first 160 participants) and from some 1,300 subjects provided by 6 global collaborators. Deeply sampled blood TCRbeta repertoires from subjects exposed to, actively infected with, or recovered from COVID-19 were included in the dataset. A freely available public database, intended as a resource for researchers studying the immune response to SARS-CoV-2, is where the repertoires were released. HLA class I and class II types, where available, came from metadata supplied by the sample provider rather than from assay-based typing. The prospective study material was composed of cDNA or gDNA derived from T cells, B-cell-depleted T cells, or PBMCs. A de-identified subject ID, COVID-19 status, age in years and sex were almost always included in the sample metadata.

CDR3 length: 15 amino acids, cysteine to phenylalanine. Just the 45-base CDR3 DNA is kept, in frame starting at base 1. For CDR1 and CDR2, the germline V gene lists MGHRA and YSYEKL. V is trimmed back by 3 bases and J by 6 bases, and the junction contains 8 bases that no gene match accounts for. TCRbeta CDR3 regions were amplified from genomic DNA by means of the immunoSEQ Assay, a bias-controlled multiplex PCR. Per the authors' processing: The number of nucleated cells in each sample was estimated by amplification of reference gene primers within the assay. To quantify the absolute abundance of each unique TCRbeta CDR3 rearrangement, sequence reads were collapsed and filtered. For each sample, productive Simpson clonality was calculated as the square root of Simpson's diversity index across productive rearrangements. TCRdb retrieved this table from immuneACCESS and kept in-frame rearrangements only. Not all clones are present; in checked studies, unresolved V genes account for under half, and no reason is known for the remainder. Clone size and the V and J calls come from that table; the DNA yielded D and trimming. This sample lists fewer than 200,000 clones; about 93% were detected once. Nearly 0.55% of the sample lies in the top ten.

The collaborating institutions used their own protocols to collect whole blood in K2EDTA tubes. Collaborator samples were shipped for TCRbeta analysis as frozen whole blood, isolated PBMCs, or DNA extracted from either sample type. General findings and caveats noted by the study authors: Clinical and demographic metadata were provided uncurated, with the amount varying by source and participant.

In regard to this clone: Its recognized antigen is unknown. Base qualities are not recorded, but no much larger clone differs from it by a single base.

Specimen: peripheral blood. This TCR was recovered from a man between 45 and 60 years old with acute or convalescent COVID-19. The V and J genes are TRBV4-1 and TRBJ2-7; 10 central bases correspond to TRBD1. Here is the DNA: TGCGCCAGCAGCCATGGGGACAGGGGTCTTGCCGAGCAGTACTTC. Protein translation: CASSHGDRGLAEQYF.